The present TCR beta chain was sequenced within a study of monozygotic twins with inflammatory bowel disease. Study-wide points: IBD patients had lower TCRbeta diversity (inverse Simpson) than healthy co-twins.

TCRalpha and TCRbeta cDNA underwent two nested PCRs of roughly 15 and 9 cycles. With the 5' RACE reads reprocessed, TCRdb shows one record per CDR3 protein and no DNA. Recorded for this sample: fewer than 550,000 distinct CDR3 sequences. Germline CDR1 MNHNS, CDR2 SASEGT. There are 15 residues in the CDR3. In regard to this clonotype: Its matching antigen is unknown.

The TCR comes from a human donor with ulcerative colitis or Crohn's disease, or a healthy co-twin of an affected twin (not recorded which). This chain connects TRBV6-1 to TRBJ2-3; TCRdb proposes TRBD2, but this gene call is untestable without DNA. Source material: blood. CDR3 amino acids: CASSQISGSTDTQYF.